This entry concerns a single TCR beta chain. It has no known antigen specificity. Base qualities are not recorded, but no much larger clone differs from it by a single base. The V and J ends are trimmed by 4 bases and 4 bases, leaving 14 bases between them. The CDR3 holds 15 amino acids from the cysteine to the phenylalanine. Of all the DNA, just the CDR3 is kept, 45 bases in frame from base 1. Taken from the germline V gene (reference sequence), the CDR1 and CDR2 loops are WNHNN and SYGVQD. The data were taken from a study of T cell changes during pregnancy in multiple sclerosis (dated by TCRdb to the late 2010s). About the full investigation: The study looked at changes in the T cell repertoire across pregnancy in women with multiple sclerosis.

The library was produced with the immunoSEQ multiplex PCR assay. TCRdb holds this immuneACCESS table with in-frame rearrangements only. Some clones are missing; in checked studies, unresolved V genes explain under half, and the rest has no known cause. The sample table records tens of thousands of clones; 75% to 95% of these occur just once. 6.1% of the sample comes from the top ten. The sequences come from CD8+ T cells from peripheral blood mononuclear cells, collected in the second trimester of pregnancy. This clonotype was sampled from a female donor with multiple sclerosis, enrolled in a pregnancy study. This sequence uses TRBV10-1 and TRBJ2-1; the D region possibly corresponds to TRBD2 (5 bases align). The DNA sequence is TGCGCCAGCAGTGTGAGGGATCCGGAATACAATGAGCAGTTCTTC. This translates into CASSVRDPEYNEQFF.